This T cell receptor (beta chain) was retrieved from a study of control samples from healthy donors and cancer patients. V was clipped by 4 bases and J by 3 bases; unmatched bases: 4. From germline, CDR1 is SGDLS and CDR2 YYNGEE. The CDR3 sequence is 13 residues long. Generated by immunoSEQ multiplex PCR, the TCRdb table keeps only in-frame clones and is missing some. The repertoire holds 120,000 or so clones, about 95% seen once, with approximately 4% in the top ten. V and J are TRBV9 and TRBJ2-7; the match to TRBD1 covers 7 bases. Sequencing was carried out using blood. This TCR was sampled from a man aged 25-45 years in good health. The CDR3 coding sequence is TGTGCCAGCAGCCCTCGGGACAGCTACGAGCAGTACTTC. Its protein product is CASSPRDSYEQYF. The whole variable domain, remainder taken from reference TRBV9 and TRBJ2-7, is DSGVTQTPKHLITATGQRVTLRCSPRSGDLSVYWYQQSLDQGLQFLIQYYNGEERAKGNILERFSAQQFPDLHSELNLSSLELGDSALYFCASSPRDSYEQYFGPGTRLTVT.